This entry lists 17 T cell receptor beta chains sequenced from one sample in a study of CD8 T cells in Susac syndrome. Random hexamers were used to reverse transcribe an amount of about 0.45 to 1 ug RNA. TCRdb re-called the immunoSEQ multiplex PCR reads with MiXCR, one entry per CDR3 protein. The sample shows approximately 270,000 distinct CDR3 sequences, 93% of them seen only once. Sequencing used CD4+ T cells from PBMCs. These TCRs come from a human donor with multiple sclerosis.

V is TRBV9 and J is TRBJ1-1; 10 bases map to TRBD1. This CDR3 is built from 14 residues. V was pared by 0 bases and J by 10 bases, with 6 bases of the junction left unmatched. The germline V gene has CDR1 SGDLS and CDR2 YYNGEE. Here the CDR3 reads CASSVGPDRGLAFF. In DNA, the CDR3 is TGTGCCAGCAGCGTAGGTCCTGACAGGGGGCTAGCTTTCTTT.

The rearrangement links TRBV9 to TRBJ2-1; 13 positions match TRBD2. The V gene's germline CDR1 is SGDLS and CDR2 YYNGEE. V was pared by 0 bases and J by 9 bases, with 3 bases of the junction left unmatched. The CDR3 spans 15 residues. The CDR3: CASSVVGLAGSEQFF. As DNA, the CDR3 is TGTGCCAGCAGCGTAGTGGGACTAGCGGGAAGTGAGCAGTTCTTC.

V gene TRBV7-8 combines with J gene TRBJ1-2; D is undetermined. CDR1 and CDR2 (germline): SGHVS, FQNEAQ. V was shortened by 0 bases and J by 2 bases, with 7 bases between the two germline ends. CDR3 length: 14 residues. CDR3 sequence (DNA): TGTGCCAGCAGCTTAGCCCATAGGAACTATGGCTACACCTTC. It codes for CASSLAHRNYGYTF.

The V gene is TRBV15, the J gene TRBJ2-1; D is uncertain. Germline V gene data show CDR1 as LNHNV and CDR2 as YYDKDF (reference sequence). CDR3 size: 17 residues. V lost 0 bases to trimming and J lost 0 bases, with 12 bases between them. The CDR3: CATSRDSGPSSYNEQFF. Here the CDR3 DNA reads TGTGCCACCAGCAGAGATTCCGGACCCAGCTCCTACAATGAGCAGTTCTTC. Supplemented by reference TRBV15 and TRBJ2-1, the full variable domain reads DAMVIQNPRYQVTQFGKPVTLSCSQTLNHNVMYWYQQKSSQAPKLLFHYYDKDFNNEADTPDNFQSRRPNTSFCFLDIRSPGLGDTAMYLCATSRDSGPSSYNEQFFGPGTRLTVL.

As for this clonotype: This likely comes from a read error, as the CDR3 has no conserved phenylalanine or tryptophan at its end. V and J are TRBV9 and TRBJ2-1; 7 nucleotides align to TRBD2. Per germline, CDR1 SGDLS and CDR2 YYNGEE. V trimming: 3 bases; J trimming: 8 bases; junction bases outside the gene matches: 2. The CDR3 contains 12 residues. CDR3: CASSGGLHEQFL. DNA of the CDR3: TGTGCCAGCAGCGGGGGACTACATGAGCAGTTCCTC.

This chain links TRBV6-2 or TRBV6-3 with TRBJ1-5, with D possibly TRBD1 on 6 matching bases. V was clipped by 0 bases and J by 2 bases, with 11 bases between them. The CDR3 extends over 16 amino acids. CDR1 and CDR2 from the germline V gene are MNHEY and SVGEGT. CDR3 region: CASSYSKGGGNQPQHF. CDR3 DNA: TGTGCCAGCAGTTACTCGAAAGGGGGAGGCAATCAGCCCCAGCATTTT.

The rearrangement links TRBV11-3 to TRBJ2-5; TRBD2 matches at 12 bases. V lost 5 bases, J lost 5 bases, and 9 bases stayed unmatched. From germline, CDR1 is SGHNT and CDR2 YENEEA. This CDR3 comprises 16 residues. The CDR3 sequence is CASSRRLAGDAETQYF. The CDR3 region has the DNA TGTGCCAGCAGCCGACGACTAGCGGGAGATGCGGAGACCCAGTACTTC.

This chain uses TRBV3-1 with TRBJ2-4; 7 positions match TRBD2. Trimming at V came to 4 bases and at J to 0 bases, leaving 18 bases not matched to a gene. CDR3 length: 20 residues. Germline CDR1 LGHDT, CDR2 YNNKEL (reference sequence). CDR3 nucleotides: TGTGCCAGCAGCCGATACCTGAGGCGGGAGTTATCCCTAGCCAAAAACATTCAGTACTTC. Translation: CASSRYLRRELSLAKNIQYF.

The chain links TRBV20-1 to TRBJ2-1; the match to TRBD2 covers 10 bases. This CDR3 spans 15 amino acids. CDR1 is DFQATT, CDR2 SNEGSKA, per germline (reference sequence). Trimming at V came to 3 bases and at J to 5 bases, leaving 7 bases not matched to a gene. The CDR3 loop reads CSASPGTSAHNEQFF. DNA of the CDR3: TGCAGTGCTAGCCCCGGGACTAGCGCACACAATGAGCAGTTCTTC.

This chain links TRBV29-1 with TRBJ2-1; D gene uncertain. This CDR3 is 11 amino acids long. Deletions cut 1 base from V and 8 bases from J, with 6 bases between. Germline V gene lookup returns CDR1 SQVTM and CDR2 ANQGSEA. The CDR3 loop reads CSVEGAHEQFF. CDR3 DNA: TGCAGCGTTGAAGGCGCACATGAGCAGTTCTTC.

This chain uses TRBV30 with TRBJ2-2; D might be TRBD1 (7 bases). CDR3 length: 15 amino acids. V lost 2 bases and J lost 4, with 14 bases in between. CDR1 and CDR2 from the germline V gene are GTSNPN and SVGIG (reference sequence). Here the CDR3 reads CAWSYRGLTTGELFF. The DNA of the CDR3 is TGTGCCTGGAGTTACAGGGGACTCACCACCGGGGAGCTGTTTTTT.

This clonotype showed up just once. J is TRBJ2-3 and V is TRBV5-1, with a weak D call TRBD1 (6 bases). Germline CDR1 reads SGHRS; CDR2 reads YFSETQ. V dropped 4 bases and J dropped 2 bases, with 11 bases sitting between them. This CDR3 is built from 14 residues. The CDR3: CASSRDTTTDTQYF. CDR3 DNA sequence: TGCGCCAGCAGCCGGGACACAACCACAGATACGCAGTATTTT.

There are a few counts of this clonotype. The chain links TRBV24-1 to TRBJ1-1; TRBD1 aligns across 12 bases. The germline gives CDR1 KGHDR, CDR2 SFDVKD. This CDR3 is 15 amino acids long. The V gene end was trimmed by 3 bases and the J gene end by 6 bases; junction bases not matched to a gene: 4. CDR3 residues: CATSDPGQGAPEAFF. Here the CDR3 DNA reads TGTGCCACCAGTGATCCGGGACAGGGGGCTCCTGAAGCTTTCTTT.

The rearrangement joins TRBV29-1 to TRBJ2-5; D is uncertain. V shed 3 bases and J shed 4 bases, with 9 bases lying between them. Germline CDR1 SQVTM, CDR2 ANQGSEA. The CDR3 sequence is 12 residues long. In nucleotides, the CDR3 is TGCAGCGTTGATCCCGTCCGAGAGACCCAGTACTTC. Protein: CSVDPVRETQYF.

V usage is TRBV6-5 and J usage is TRBJ2-2; 11 bases match TRBD2. The CDR3 loop spans 17 amino acids. Unmatched junction bases numbered 9, after V lost 4 bases and J lost 5 bases. Germline values: CDR1 MNHEY, CDR2 SVGAGI. Here the CDR3 reads CASSSDTSGSGTGELFF. CDR3 bases: TGTGCCAGCAGTTCCGATACTAGCGGGAGCGGTACCGGGGAGCTGTTTTTT.

The chain is built from TRBV12-3 or TRBV12-4 and TRBJ2-3, with D maybe TRBD1 (6 bases). The V and J ends lost 8 bases and 4 bases respectively, with 16 bases between them. This CDR3 is 14 amino acids long. CDR3 region: CASHHRAAADTQYF. The CDR3 DNA reads as TGTGCCAGCCATCACAGGGCGGCGGCAGATACGCAGTATTTT.

The genes are TRBV2 and TRBJ2-3; 12 bases map to TRBD2. The V gene's germline CDR1 is SNHLY and CDR2 FYNNEI. V shed 1 base and J 9 bases; nucleotides not matched to a gene: 2. The CDR3 length is 14 residues. The CDR3 nucleotides read TGTGCCAGCAGTGAAGGACTAGCGGGGGTAACGCAGTATTTT. Its translation: CASSEGLAGVTQYF.